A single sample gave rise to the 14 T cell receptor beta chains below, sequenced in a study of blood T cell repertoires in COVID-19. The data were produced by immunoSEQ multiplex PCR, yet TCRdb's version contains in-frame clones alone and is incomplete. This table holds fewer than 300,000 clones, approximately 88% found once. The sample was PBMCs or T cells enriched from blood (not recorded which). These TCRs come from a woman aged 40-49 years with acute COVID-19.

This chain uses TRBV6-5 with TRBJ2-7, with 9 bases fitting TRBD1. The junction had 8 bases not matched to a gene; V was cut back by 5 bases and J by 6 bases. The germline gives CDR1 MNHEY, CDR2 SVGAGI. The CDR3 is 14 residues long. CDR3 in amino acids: CASSPGQGMREQYV. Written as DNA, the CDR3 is TGTGCCAGCAGTCCGGGACAGGGTATGCGCGAGCAGTACGTC.

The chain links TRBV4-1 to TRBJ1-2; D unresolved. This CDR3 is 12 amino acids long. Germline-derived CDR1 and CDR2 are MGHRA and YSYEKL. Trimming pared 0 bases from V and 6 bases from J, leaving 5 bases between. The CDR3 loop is CASSQERDGYTF. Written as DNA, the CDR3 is TGCGCCAGCAGCCAAGAGAGGGATGGCTACACCTTC.

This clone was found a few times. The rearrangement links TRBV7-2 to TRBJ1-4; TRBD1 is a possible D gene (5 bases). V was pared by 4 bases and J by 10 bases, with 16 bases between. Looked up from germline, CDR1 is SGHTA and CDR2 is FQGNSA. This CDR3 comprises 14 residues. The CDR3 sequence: CASSSPYQGGKLFF. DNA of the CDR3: TGTGCCAGCAGCTCTCCCTATCAGGGAGGAAAACTGTTTTTT.

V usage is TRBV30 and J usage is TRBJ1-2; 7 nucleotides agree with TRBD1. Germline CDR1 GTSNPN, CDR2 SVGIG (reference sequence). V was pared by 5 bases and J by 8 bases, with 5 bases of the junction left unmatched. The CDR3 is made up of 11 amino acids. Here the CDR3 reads CAWWNRGGYTF. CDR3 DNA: TGTGCCTGGTGGAACAGGGGCGGCTACACCTTC.

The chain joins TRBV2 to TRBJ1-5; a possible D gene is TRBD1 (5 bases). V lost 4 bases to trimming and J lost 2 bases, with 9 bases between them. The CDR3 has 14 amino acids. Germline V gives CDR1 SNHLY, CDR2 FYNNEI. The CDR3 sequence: CASSGTFGNQPQHF. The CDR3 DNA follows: TGTGCCAGCAGTGGGACATTTGGCAATCAGCCCCAGCATTTT. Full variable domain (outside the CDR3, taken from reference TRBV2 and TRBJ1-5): EPEVTQTPSHQVTQMGQEVILRCVPISNHLYFYWYRQILGQKVEFLVSFYNNEISEKSEIFDDQFSVERPDGSNFTLKIRSTKLEDSAMYFCASSGTFGNQPQHFGDGTRLSIL.

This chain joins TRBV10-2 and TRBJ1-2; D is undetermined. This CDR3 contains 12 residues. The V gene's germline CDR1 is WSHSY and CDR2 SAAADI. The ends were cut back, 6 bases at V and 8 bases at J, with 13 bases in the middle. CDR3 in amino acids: CASRLDFGGYTF. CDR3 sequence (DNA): TGCGCCAGCAGATTGGACTTCGGCGGCTACACCTTC.

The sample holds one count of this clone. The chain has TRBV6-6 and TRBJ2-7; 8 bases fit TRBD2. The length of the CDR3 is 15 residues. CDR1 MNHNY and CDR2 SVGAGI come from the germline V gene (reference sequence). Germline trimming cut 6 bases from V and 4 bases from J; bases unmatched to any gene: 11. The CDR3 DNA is TGTGCCAGCAGGGACCGCGGGACTAGTCTGTACGAGCAGTACGTC. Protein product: CASRDRGTSLYEQYV.

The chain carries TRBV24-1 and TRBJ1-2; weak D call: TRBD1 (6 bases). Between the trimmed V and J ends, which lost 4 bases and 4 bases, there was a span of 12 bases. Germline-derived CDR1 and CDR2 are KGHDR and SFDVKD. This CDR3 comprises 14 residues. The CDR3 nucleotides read TGTGCCACCAGTGAGTCGGGACACCGCTATGGCTACACCTTC. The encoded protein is CATSESGHRYGYTF.

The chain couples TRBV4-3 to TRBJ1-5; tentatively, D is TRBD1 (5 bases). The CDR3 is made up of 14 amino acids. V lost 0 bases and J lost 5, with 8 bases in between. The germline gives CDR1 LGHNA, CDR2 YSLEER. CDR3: CASSQDSGYQPQHF. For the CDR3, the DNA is TGCGCCAGCAGCCAAGATTCAGGGTATCAGCCCCAGCATTTT.

CDR3: CASSLAVRGGRMRDTQYF. The CDR3 DNA sequence: TGTGCCAGCAGCTTAGCTGTTCGGGGCGGGAGGATGAGAGATACGCAGTATTTT. The chain joins TRBV13 to TRBJ2-3, with 8 positions matching TRBD2. Germline CDR1 and CDR2: PRHDT and FYEKMQ (reference sequence). V was pared by 1 base and J by 5 bases, with 14 bases of the junction left unmatched. The CDR3 is 18 amino acids.

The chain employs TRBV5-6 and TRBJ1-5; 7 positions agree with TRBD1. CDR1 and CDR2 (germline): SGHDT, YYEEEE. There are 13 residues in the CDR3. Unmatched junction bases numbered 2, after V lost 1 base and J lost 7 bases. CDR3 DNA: TGTGCCAGCAGCTTGCAGGGGGACCAGCCCCAGCATTTT. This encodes CASSLQGDQPQHF.

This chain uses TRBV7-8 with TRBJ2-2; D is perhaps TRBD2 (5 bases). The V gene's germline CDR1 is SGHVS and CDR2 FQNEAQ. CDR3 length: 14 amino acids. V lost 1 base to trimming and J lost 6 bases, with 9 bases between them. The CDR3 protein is CASSLGTVPGELFF. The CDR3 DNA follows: TGTGCCAGCAGCTTAGGGACTGTACCCGGGGAGCTGTTTTTT.

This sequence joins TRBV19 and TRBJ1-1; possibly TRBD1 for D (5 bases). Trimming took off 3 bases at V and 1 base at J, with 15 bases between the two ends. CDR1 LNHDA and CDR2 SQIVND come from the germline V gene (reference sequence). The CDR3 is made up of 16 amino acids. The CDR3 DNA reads TGTGCCAGTAGTATGGATCCTGCAGGGTGGAACACTGAAGCTTTCTTT. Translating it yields CASSMDPAGWNTEAFF. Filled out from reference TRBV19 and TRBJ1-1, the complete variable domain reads DGGITQSPKYLFRKEGQNVTLSCEQNLNHDAMYWYRQDPGQGLRLIYYSQIVNDFQKGDIAEGYSVSREKKESFPLTVTSAQKNPTAFYLCASSMDPAGWNTEAFFGQGTRLTVV.

This CDR3 reads CASRDGQGVNEKLFF. The DNA of the CDR3 is TGTGCCAGCAGGGATGGACAGGGGGTTAATGAAAAACTGTTTTTT. The chain recombines TRBV5-8 with TRBJ1-4, with 10 positions matching TRBD1. Losses at the gene ends were 5 bases for V and 4 bases for J; bases not matched to a gene: 5. Germline V gene data show CDR1 as SGHTS and CDR2 as YDEGEE. The CDR3 extends over 15 amino acids. The full variable domain, in which reference TRBV5-8 and TRBJ1-4 provide the parts outside the CDR3, is EAGVTQSPTHLIKTRGQQATLRCSPISGHTSVYWYQQALGLGLQFLLWYDEGEERNRGNFPPRFSGRQFPNYSSELNVNALELEDSALYLCASRDGQGVNEKLFFGSGTQLSVL.